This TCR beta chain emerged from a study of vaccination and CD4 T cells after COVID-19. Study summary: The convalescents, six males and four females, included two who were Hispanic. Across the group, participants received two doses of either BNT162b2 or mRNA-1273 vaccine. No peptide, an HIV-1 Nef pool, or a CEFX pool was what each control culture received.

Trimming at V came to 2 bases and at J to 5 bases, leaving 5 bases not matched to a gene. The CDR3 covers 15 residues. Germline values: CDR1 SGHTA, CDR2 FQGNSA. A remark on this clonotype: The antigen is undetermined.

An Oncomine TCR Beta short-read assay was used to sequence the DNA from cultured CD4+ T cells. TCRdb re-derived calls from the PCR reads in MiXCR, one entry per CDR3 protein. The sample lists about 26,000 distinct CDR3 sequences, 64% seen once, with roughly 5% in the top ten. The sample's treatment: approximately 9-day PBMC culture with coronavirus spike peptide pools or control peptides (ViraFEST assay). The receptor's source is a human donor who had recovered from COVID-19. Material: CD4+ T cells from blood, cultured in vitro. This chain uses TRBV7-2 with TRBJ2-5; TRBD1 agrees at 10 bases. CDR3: CASSLRQGAGETQYF. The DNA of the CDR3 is TGTGCCAGCAGCTTACGACAGGGGGCCGGGGAGACCCAGTACTTC.